The next 5 T cell receptor beta chains were all read from a single sample in a study of vaccination and CD4 T cells after COVID-19. Sequenced with the Oncomine TCR Beta short-read assay was DNA taken from cultured CD4+ T cells. TCRdb reprocessed the PCR reads with MiXCR, giving one entry per CDR3 protein. The sample records 9,500 to 15,000 distinct CDR3 sequences, around 48% being singletons. These TCRs' antigens remain unknown. Treatment meaning: approximately 9-day PBMC culture with coronavirus spike peptide pools or control peptides (ViraFEST assay). Sequenced material: CD4+ T cells from blood, cultured in vitro. The receptors come from a human donor who had recovered from COVID-19.

This chain connects TRBV9 to TRBJ2-1; 7 bases agree with TRBD2. Trimming at V came to 0 bases and at J to 1 base, leaving 4 bases not matched to a gene. Per germline, CDR1 SGDLS and CDR2 YYNGEE. The CDR3 consists of 16 residues. The CDR3 spells CASSVAGRGSYNEQFF. CDR3 coding DNA: TGTGCCAGCAGCGTAGCAGGGCGGGGGTCCTACAATGAGCAGTTCTTC.

This clonotype turned up a few times. The V and J genes are TRBV20-1 and TRBJ2-1, with 11 bases aligning to TRBD1. The germline V gene encodes CDR1 DFQATT and CDR2 SNEGSKA (reference sequence). J was trimmed by 7 bases and V by 5 bases; bases with no gene match: 10. The CDR3 sequence is 15 residues long. This CDR3 is CSAHWGDRGRNEQFF. Here the CDR3 DNA reads TGCAGTGCTCATTGGGGGGACAGGGGGAGGAATGAGCAGTTCTTC.

V and J are TRBV20-1 and TRBJ2-5; D possibly corresponds to TRBD1 (6 bases). Trimming removed 3 bases at V and 3 bases at J, with 20 bases between. Germline V lookup: CDR1 DFQATT, CDR2 SNEGSKA (reference sequence). This CDR3 is 16 amino acids long. The CDR3: CSARRATGGMEETQYF. The CDR3 DNA reads as TGCAGTGCTAGGCGAGCGACTGGGGGCATGGAAGAGACCCAGTACTTC.

This chain uses TRBV7-9 with TRBJ2-7; possibly TRBD1 for D (6 bases). Germline V CDR1 and CDR2: SEHNR, FQNEAQ (reference sequence). This CDR3 is 14 amino acids long. The V gene lost 3 bases and the J gene lost 6 bases, with 15 bases spanning the gap. CDR3 nucleotides: TGTGCCAGCAGCTTCGCAGGGGACCCTGGCGAGCAGTACTTC. Translation: CASSFAGDPGEQYF.

The V and J genes are TRBV6-2 or TRBV6-3 and TRBJ2-2; D is undetermined. The germline V gene has CDR1 MNHEY and CDR2 SVGEGT. This CDR3 region has 13 residues. Trimming took off 0 bases at V and 6 bases at J, with 5 bases between the two ends. CDR3 in DNA: TGTGCCAGCAGTTACTCAGGGTCCGGGGAGCTGTTTTTT. This sequence encodes CASSYSGSGELFF.